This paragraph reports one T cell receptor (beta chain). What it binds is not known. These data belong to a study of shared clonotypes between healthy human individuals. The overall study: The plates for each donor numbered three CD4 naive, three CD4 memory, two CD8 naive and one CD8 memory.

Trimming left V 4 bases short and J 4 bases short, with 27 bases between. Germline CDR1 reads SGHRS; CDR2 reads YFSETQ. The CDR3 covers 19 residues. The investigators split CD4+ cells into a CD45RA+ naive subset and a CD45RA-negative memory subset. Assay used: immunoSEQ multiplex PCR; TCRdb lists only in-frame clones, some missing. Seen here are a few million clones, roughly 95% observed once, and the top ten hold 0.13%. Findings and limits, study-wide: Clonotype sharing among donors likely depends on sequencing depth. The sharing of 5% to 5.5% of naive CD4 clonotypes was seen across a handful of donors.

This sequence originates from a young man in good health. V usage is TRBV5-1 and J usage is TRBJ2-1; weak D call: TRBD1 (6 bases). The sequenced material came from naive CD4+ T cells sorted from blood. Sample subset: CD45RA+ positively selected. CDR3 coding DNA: TGCGCCAGCAGCGTGATGGCCCCTAGGGGCCCAGGGGCTTACAATGAGCAGTTCTTC. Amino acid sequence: CASSVMAPRGPGAYNEQFF.